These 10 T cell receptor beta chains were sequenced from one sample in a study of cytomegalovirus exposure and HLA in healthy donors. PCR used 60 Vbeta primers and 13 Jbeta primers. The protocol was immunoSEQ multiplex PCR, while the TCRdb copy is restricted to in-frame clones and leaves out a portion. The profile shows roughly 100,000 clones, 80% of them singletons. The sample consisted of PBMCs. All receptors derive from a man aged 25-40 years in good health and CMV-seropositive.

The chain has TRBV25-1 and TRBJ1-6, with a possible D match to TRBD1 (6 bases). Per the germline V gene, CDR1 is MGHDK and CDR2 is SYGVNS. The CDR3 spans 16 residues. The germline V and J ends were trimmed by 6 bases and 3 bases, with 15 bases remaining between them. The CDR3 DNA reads TGTGCCAGCAGGGACAATACAGGGTACTATAATTCACCCCTCCACTTT. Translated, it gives CASRDNTGYYNSPLHF. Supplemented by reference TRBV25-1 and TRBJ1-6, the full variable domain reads EADIYQTPRYLVIGTGKKITLECSQTMGHDKMYWYQQDPGMELHLIHYSYGVNSTEKGDLSSESTVSRIRTEHFPLTLESARPSHTSQYLCASRDNTGYYNSPLHFGNGTRLTVT.

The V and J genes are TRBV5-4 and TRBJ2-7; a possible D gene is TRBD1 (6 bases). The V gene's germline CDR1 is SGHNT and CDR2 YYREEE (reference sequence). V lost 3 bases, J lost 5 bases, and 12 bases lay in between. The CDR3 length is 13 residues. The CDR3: CASSSTGIDEQYF. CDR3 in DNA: TGTGCCAGCAGCTCCACAGGGATCGACGAGCAGTACTTC.

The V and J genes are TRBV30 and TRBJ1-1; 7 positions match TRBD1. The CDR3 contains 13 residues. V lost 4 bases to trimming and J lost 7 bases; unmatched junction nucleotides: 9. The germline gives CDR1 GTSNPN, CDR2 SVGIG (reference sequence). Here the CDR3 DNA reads TGTGCCTGGATTCAGGGGAACAGGGGTGAAGCTTTCTTT. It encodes CAWIQGNRGEAFF.

Written as DNA, the CDR3 is TGTGCCTGGAAGCAGTTCGCAGGGGGCTATGGCTACACCTTC. It yields the protein CAWKQFAGGYGYTF. The genes are TRBV30 and TRBJ1-2; 7 bases fit TRBD1. The V gene end was trimmed by 4 bases and the J gene end by 4 bases; junction bases not matched to a gene: 9. The germline CDR1 and CDR2 sequences are GTSNPN and SVGIG (reference sequence). The CDR3 is 14 amino acids.

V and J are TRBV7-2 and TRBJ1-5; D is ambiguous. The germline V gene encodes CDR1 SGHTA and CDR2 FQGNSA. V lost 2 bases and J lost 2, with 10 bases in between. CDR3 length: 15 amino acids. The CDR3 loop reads CASSLREGGNQPQHF. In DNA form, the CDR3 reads TGTGCCAGCAGCTTAAGGGAGGGTGGCAATCAGCCCCAGCATTTT.

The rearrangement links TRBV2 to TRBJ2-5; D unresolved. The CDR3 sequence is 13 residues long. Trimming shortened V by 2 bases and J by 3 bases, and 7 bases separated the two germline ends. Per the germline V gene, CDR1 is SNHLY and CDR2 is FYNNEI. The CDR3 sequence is CASSERLEETQYF. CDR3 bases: TGTGCCAGCAGTGAACGTCTAGAAGAGACCCAGTACTTC.

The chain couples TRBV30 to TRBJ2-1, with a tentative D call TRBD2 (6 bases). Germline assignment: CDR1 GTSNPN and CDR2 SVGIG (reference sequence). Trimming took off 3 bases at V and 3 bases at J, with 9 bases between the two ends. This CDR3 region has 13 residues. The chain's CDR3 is CAWRPGVYNEQFF. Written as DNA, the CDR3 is TGTGCCTGGAGGCCGGGGGTCTACAATGAGCAGTTCTTC.

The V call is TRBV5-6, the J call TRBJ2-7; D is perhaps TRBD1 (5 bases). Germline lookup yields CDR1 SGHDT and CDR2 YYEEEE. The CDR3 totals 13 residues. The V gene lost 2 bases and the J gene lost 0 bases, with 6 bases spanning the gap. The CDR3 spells CASSFRDSYEQYF. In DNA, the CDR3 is TGTGCCAGCAGCTTCAGGGACTCCTACGAGCAGTACTTC.

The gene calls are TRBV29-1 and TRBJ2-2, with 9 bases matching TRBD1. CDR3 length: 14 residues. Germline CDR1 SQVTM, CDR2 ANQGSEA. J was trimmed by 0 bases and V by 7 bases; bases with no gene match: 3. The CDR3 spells CSAGQGTNTGELFF. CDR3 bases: TGCAGCGCGGGACAGGGAACGAACACCGGGGAGCTGTTTTTT.

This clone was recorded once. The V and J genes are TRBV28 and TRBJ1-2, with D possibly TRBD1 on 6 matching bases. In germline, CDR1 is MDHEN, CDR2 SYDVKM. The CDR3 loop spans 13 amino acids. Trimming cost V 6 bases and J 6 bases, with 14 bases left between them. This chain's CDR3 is CASSPQGRHGYTF. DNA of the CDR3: TGTGCCAGCAGCCCACAGGGTCGTCATGGCTACACCTTC.